This T cell receptor (beta chain) was identified in a study of tumor-infiltrating lymphocytes in primary liver carcinoma. Researchers generated TCR beta cDNA from about 500 ng of total RNA, relying on a constant-region primer. What produced the TCR beta libraries was three nested multiplex PCR rounds using slightly modified ARM-PCR. In the first two PCR rounds, TRBV1-TRBV30 forward primers were paired with a C-beta reverse primer, and each round lasted roughly 9 cycles. TCRdb recomputed calls from the multiplex PCR reads with MiXCR, one row per CDR3 protein. Of some 180,000 distinct CDR3 sequences detected, less than 65% appear once; the ten largest clones hold 70% to 80%. This CDR3 is built from 14 residues. V dropped 6 bases and J dropped 7; count of bases not matched to a gene: 12. Per germline, CDR1 SQVTM and CDR2 ANQGSEA. Extraction also yielded germline DNA, while blood RNA was obtained from unsorted whole blood.

This clonotype came up many times. The clonotype was recovered from a man aged 40-55 years with primary liver carcinoma and hepatitis B virus infection. The chain carries TRBV29-1 and TRBJ2-4; 7 bases fit TRBD2. The sequencing input was peripheral blood. The DNA of the CDR3 is TGCAGCGTCGCGGCCCAGCAGGGAGGGAACATTCAGTACTTC. As protein: CSVAAQQGGNIQYF.